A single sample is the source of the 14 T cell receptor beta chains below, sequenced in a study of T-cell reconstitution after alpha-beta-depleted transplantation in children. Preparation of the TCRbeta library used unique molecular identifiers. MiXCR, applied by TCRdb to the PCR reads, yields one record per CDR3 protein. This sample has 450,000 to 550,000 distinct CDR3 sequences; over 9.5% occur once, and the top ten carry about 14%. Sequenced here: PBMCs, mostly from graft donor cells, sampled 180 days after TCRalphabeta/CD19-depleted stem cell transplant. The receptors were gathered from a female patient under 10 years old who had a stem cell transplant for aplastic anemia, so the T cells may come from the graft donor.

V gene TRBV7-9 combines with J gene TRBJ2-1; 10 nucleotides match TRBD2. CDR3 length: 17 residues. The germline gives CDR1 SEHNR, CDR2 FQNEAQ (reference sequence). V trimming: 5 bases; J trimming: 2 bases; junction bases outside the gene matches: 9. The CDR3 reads CASSPLAGSPTYNEQFF. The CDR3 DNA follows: TGTGCCAGCAGCCCACTAGCGGGGTCCCCCACCTACAATGAGCAGTTCTTC.

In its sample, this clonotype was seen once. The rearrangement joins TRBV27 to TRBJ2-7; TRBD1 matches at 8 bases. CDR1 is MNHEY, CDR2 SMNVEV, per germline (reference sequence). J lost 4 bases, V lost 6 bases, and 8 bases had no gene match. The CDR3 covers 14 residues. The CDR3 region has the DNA TGTGCCAGCAGCACCTCAGGGGGCAGTTACGAGCAGTACGTC. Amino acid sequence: CASSTSGGSYEQYV.

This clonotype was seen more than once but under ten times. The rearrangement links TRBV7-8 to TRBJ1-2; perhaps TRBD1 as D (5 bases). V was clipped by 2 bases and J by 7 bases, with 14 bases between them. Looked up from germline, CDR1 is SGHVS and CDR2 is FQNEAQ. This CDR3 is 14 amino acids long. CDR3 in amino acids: CASSLYGRAGGYTF. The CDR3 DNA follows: TGTGCCAGCAGCTTATACGGCAGGGCTGGTGGCTACACCTTC.

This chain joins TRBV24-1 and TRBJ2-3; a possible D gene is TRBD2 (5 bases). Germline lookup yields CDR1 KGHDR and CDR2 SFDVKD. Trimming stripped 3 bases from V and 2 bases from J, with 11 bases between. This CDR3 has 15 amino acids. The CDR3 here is CATSDPAAHTDTQYF. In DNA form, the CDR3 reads TGTGCCACCAGTGATCCAGCGGCACACACAGATACGCAGTATTTT.

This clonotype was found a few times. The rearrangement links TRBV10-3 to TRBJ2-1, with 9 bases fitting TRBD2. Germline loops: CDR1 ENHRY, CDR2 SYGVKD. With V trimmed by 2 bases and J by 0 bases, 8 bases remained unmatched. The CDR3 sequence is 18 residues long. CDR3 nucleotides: TGTGCCATCAGTGAGCCCCCTGGACTAGCGCGCTCCTACAATGAGCAGTTCTTC. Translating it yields CAISEPPGLARSYNEQFF.

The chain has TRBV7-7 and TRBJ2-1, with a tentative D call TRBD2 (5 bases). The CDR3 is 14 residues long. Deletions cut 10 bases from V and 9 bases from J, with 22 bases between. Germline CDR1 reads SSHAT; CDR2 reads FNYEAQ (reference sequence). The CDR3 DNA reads TGTGCCACCTCGATGGGAGTAGCCGGCACTGAGCAGTTCTTC. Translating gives CATSMGVAGTEQFF.

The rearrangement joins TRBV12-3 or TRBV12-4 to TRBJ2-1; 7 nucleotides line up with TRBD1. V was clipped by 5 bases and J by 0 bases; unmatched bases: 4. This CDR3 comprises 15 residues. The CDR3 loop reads CASSVTGVSYNEQFF. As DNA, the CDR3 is TGTGCCAGCAGTGTAACAGGGGTCTCCTACAATGAGCAGTTCTTC.

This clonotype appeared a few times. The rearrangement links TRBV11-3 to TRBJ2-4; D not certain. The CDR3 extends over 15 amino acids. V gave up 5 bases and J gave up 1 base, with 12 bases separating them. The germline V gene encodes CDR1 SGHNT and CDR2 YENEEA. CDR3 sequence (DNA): TGTGCCAGCAGCCTAGTACCCCTGGCCAAAAACATTCAGTACTTC. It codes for CASSLVPLAKNIQYF.

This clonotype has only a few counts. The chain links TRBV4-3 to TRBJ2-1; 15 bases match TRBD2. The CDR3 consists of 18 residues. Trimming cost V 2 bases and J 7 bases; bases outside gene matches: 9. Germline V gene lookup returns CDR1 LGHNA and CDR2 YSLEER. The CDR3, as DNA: TGCGCCAGCAGCCAAAGTGAGGGACTAGCGGGAGGTGTTAATGAGCAGTTCTTC. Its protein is CASSQSEGLAGGVNEQFF.

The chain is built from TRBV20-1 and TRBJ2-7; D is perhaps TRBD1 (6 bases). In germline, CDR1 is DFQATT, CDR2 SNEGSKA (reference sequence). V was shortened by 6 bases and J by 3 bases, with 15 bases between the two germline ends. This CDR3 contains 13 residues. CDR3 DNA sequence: TGCAGTGCGCAAACAGGGTACGGCTACGAGCAGTACTTC. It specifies CSAQTGYGYEQYF.

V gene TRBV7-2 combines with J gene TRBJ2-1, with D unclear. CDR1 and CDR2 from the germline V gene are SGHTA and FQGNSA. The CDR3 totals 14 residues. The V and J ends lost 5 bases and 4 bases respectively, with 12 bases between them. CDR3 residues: CASSPLRSYNEQFF. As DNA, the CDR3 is TGTGCCAGCAGCCCGCTCCGGAGTTACAATGAGCAGTTCTTC. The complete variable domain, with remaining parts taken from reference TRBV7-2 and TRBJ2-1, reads GAGVSQSPSNKVTEKGKDVELRCDPISGHTALYWYRQSLGQGLEFLIYFQGNSAPDKSGLPSDRFSAERTGGSVSTLTIQRTQQEDSAVYLCASSPLRSYNEQFFGPGTRLTVL.

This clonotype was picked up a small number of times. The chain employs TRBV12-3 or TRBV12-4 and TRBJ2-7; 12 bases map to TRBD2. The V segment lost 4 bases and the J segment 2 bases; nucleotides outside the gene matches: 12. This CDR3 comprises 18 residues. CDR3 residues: CASSSTSGRPPNPYEQYF. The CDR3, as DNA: TGTGCCAGCAGTTCGACTAGCGGGAGACCCCCCAATCCCTACGAGCAGTACTTC.

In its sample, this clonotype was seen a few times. DNA of the CDR3: TGTGCCAGCAGTTTGGATAGGGAGGGCCAGTATGAGCAGTTCTTC. Translating it yields CASSLDREGQYEQFF. The rearrangement joins TRBV12-3 or TRBV12-4 to TRBJ2-1, with 7 bases that match TRBD2. Trimming removed 3 bases from V and 8 bases from J; junction bases left unmatched: 10. The CDR3 runs 15 residues.

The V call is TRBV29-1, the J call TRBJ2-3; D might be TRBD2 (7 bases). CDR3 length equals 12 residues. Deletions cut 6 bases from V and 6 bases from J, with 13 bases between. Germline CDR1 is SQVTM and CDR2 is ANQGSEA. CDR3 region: CSVVRGGDTQYF. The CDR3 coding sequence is TGCAGCGTCGTTAGGGGGGGGGATACGCAGTATTTT.